This TCR beta chain is from a study of T cell responses to AZD1222 COVID-19 vaccine. Remarks on this clone: As yet, its antigen is unknown.

Sequencing used immunoSEQ multiplex PCR; TCRdb keeps in-frame clones, though not all of them. The sample comprises about 110,000 clones, approximately 90% of which are singletons, and roughly 8.7% rests with the top ten. Study outcomes and limitations: White British ancestry dominated among donors, who included more females, and clonal diversity was possibly underestimated.

Trimming cost V 6 bases and J 8 bases; bases outside gene matches: 4. From germline, CDR1 is SEHNR and CDR2 FQNEAQ (reference sequence). The CDR3 spans 14 residues. Sequencing was performed on peripheral blood, taken 28 days after the second AZD1222 dose. The sequence was obtained from an adult who received the AZD1222 COVID-19 vaccine. The chain has TRBV7-9 and TRBJ2-1; 13 bases align to TRBD2. The CDR3 DNA follows: TGTGCCAGCAGTCGGACTAGCGGGAGCGATGAGCAGTTCTTC. This codes for CASSRTSGSDEQFF.